Included here is one T cell receptor (beta chain) sequence, with context. CDR3 length: 14 residues. The germline V gene encodes CDR1 SEHNR and CDR2 FQNEAQ (reference sequence). V dropped 3 bases and J dropped 7 bases, with 13 bases sitting between them. This specimen belongs to a study of blood T cell repertoires in COVID-19. Looking at the study overall: Collection of acute and convalescent COVID-19 samples took place in the United States, Italy and Spain.

Original methodology: Researchers report that nucleated cell counts were estimated from reference gene primer amplification. The table came from immunoSEQ multiplex PCR; TCRdb's copy has only in-frame clones and leaves some out. That table supplies the V and J calls and clone size; D and trimming were determined from the DNA. The sample has around 250,000 clones, 89% seen once. V and J are TRBV7-9 and TRBJ1-5; D perhaps matches TRBD1 (5 bases). Material for sequencing was peripheral blood. The receptor was derived from a middle-aged woman who had recovered from COVID-19. Here the CDR3 reads CASSFQGGAQPQHF. CDR3 in DNA: TGTGCCAGCAGCTTTCAGGGAGGGGCCCAGCCCCAGCATTTT.